The following is a T cell receptor (beta chain) sequence with its context. The data were obtained in a study of blood T cell repertoires in COVID-19. Sequencing used immunoSEQ multiplex PCR; TCRdb keeps in-frame clones, though not all of them. Among 150,000 to 250,000 clones listed, about 90% were seen once. The origin of this receptor is a woman between 25 and 40 years old who had recovered from COVID-19. Sequencing was done on a sample of PBMCs or T cells enriched from blood (not recorded which).

The CDR3 DNA reads as TGTGCCAGCAGTTTTACTAGCGGAGCTTACGTAGAGCAGTACTTC. Translating it yields CASSFTSGAYVEQYF. The chain carries TRBV25-1 and TRBJ2-7; 8 nucleotides agree with TRBD2. The trim removed 5 bases at V and 7 bases at J, leaving 13 bases unmatched. The CDR3 contains 15 residues. Looked up from germline, CDR1 is MGHDK and CDR2 is SYGVNS.